A single sample gave rise to the 17 T cell receptor beta chains below, sequenced in a study of T cell responses to AZD1222 COVID-19 vaccine. Profiled with immunoSEQ multiplex PCR; TCRdb holds only in-frame clones, not every one. Of 100,000 to 150,000 clones listed, roughly 88% are singletons. The specimen was peripheral blood, collected 28 days after the second AZD1222 dose. All receptors come from an adult who received the AZD1222 COVID-19 vaccine.

The chain recombines TRBV7-2 with TRBJ2-5, with D possibly TRBD1 on 5 matching bases. Germline CDR1 reads SGHTA; CDR2 reads FQGNSA. This CDR3 is built from 15 residues. V lost 7 bases to trimming and J lost 5 bases, with 20 bases between them. The CDR3 sequence is CASIPKVRAGETQYF. In DNA form, the CDR3 reads TGTGCCAGCATTCCCAAGGTCAGGGCCGGGGAGACCCAGTACTTC.

The chain couples TRBV6-1 to TRBJ2-7; D is tentatively TRBD1 or TRBD2 (6 bases each). This CDR3 is built from 13 residues. CDR1 and CDR2 from the germline V gene are MNHNS and SASEGT. Trimming took off 6 bases at V and 6 bases at J, with 15 bases between the two ends. The CDR3 protein is CASRGPGAGEQYF. For the CDR3, the DNA is TGTGCCAGCAGGGGCCCGGGGGCTGGCGAGCAGTACTTC.

This chain links TRBV5-1 with TRBJ2-7; D remains unclear. Germline CDR1 SGHRS, CDR2 YFSETQ. V was clipped by 4 bases and J by 5 bases, with 19 bases between them. There are 15 residues in the CDR3. The CDR3 here is CASSAVLGNRDEQYF. For the CDR3, the DNA is TGCGCCAGCAGCGCCGTGTTGGGGAATCGGGACGAGCAGTACTTC.

V usage is TRBV7-2 and J usage is TRBJ2-3, with D hard to call. Germline V gene data show CDR1 as SGHTA and CDR2 as FQGNSA. CDR3 size: 15 residues. V was shortened by 1 base and J by 2 bases, with 10 bases between the two germline ends. The CDR3 nucleotides are TGTGCCAGCAGCTTAGTGGGGTCCTACACAGATACGCAGTATTTT. This encodes CASSLVGSYTDTQYF.

Here the CDR3 reads CATSLEGSTDTQYF. CDR3 DNA: TGTGCCACCAGTCTGGAGGGTAGCACAGATACGCAGTATTTT. The rearrangement joins TRBV24-1 to TRBJ2-3; a possible D gene is TRBD2 (6 bases). Deletions cut 6 bases from V and 0 bases from J, with 9 bases between. Germline loops: CDR1 KGHDR, CDR2 SFDVKD. The CDR3 is 14 amino acids.

This clone appeared a few times. The chain joins TRBV18 to TRBJ1-2, with no clear D. V lost 0 bases and J 1 base, leaving 6 bases between the germline ends. Germline CDR1 reads KGHSH; CDR2 reads LQKENI. The CDR3 has 14 amino acids. The DNA for the CDR3 is TGTGCCAGCTCACCACCTGTAATTAACTATGGCTACACCTTC. The encoded protein is CASSPPVINYGYTF.

This chain joins TRBV12-5 and TRBJ2-7; D may be TRBD1 (6 bases). CDR1 and CDR2 (germline): LGHNT, FRNRAP. This CDR3 is built from 13 residues. With 1 base removed from V and 4 bases from J, the gap between germline ends came to 8 bases. The CDR3 sequence: CASGLGGQYEQYF. As DNA, the CDR3 is TGTGCTAGTGGTTTGGGCGGACAGTACGAGCAGTACTTC.

The rearrangement joins TRBV29-1 to TRBJ1-3, with D perhaps matching TRBD1 (5 bases). CDR1 is SQVTM and CDR2 is ANQGSEA in the germline V gene. V dropped 4 bases and J dropped 3 bases, with 10 bases sitting between them. This CDR3 has 13 amino acids. CDR3 loop: CSVGWTIGNTIYF. Written as DNA, the CDR3 is TGCAGCGTTGGCTGGACAATTGGAAACACCATATATTTT.

The chain carries TRBV10-2 and TRBJ1-6, with D tentatively TRBD1 (6 bases). Germline lookup yields CDR1 WSHSY and CDR2 SAAADI. The V end was cut by 8 bases, the J end by 9 bases, with 23 bases between. The CDR3 covers 16 residues. The CDR3 loop reads CASRATLDRAVSPLHF. The CDR3 DNA follows: TGCGCCAGCCGGGCAACCCTGGACAGAGCCGTTTCACCCCTCCACTTT.

The chain employs TRBV10-2 and TRBJ1-3, with 8 bases matching TRBD1. The V gene end was trimmed by 4 bases and the J gene end by 14 bases; junction bases not matched to a gene: 19. CDR1 and CDR2 from the germline V gene are WSHSY and SAAADI. The CDR3 sequence is 16 residues long. Written as DNA, the CDR3 is TGCGCCAGCAGTGGGTTTCTTTTGGACAGGGAATCCGCTGTATATTTT. This translates into CASSGFLLDRESAVYF.

The chain combines TRBV18 with TRBJ1-2; D might be TRBD1 (6 bases). The CDR3 length is 13 residues. V was shortened by 2 bases and J by 7 bases, with 11 bases between the two germline ends. Germline CDR1 reads KGHSH; CDR2 reads LQKENI. The CDR3 loop is CASSPTGARGYTF. The CDR3 nucleotides read TGTGCCAGCTCACCAACGGGGGCTCGTGGCTACACCTTC. Full variable domain (remainder filled in from reference TRBV18 and TRBJ1-2): NAGVMQNPRHLVRRRGQEARLRCSPMKGHSHVYWYRQLPEEGLKFMVYLQKENIIDESGMPKERFSAEFPKEGPSILRIQQVVRGDSAAYFCASSPTGARGYTFGSGTRLTVV.

The gene calls are TRBV30 and TRBJ1-1; D unresolved. Deletions cut 1 base from V and 8 bases from J, with 14 bases between. CDR1 and CDR2 from the germline V gene are GTSNPN and SVGIG (reference sequence). There are 13 residues in the CDR3. The CDR3 DNA reads as TGTGCCTGGAGTGGTTTTAGCGGAGGGGAAGCTTTCTTT. Its translation: CAWSGFSGGEAFF.

The V call is TRBV11-2, the J call TRBJ1-6; the D is unclear. V lost 5 bases and J lost 5, with 4 bases in between. This CDR3 is built from 12 residues. The germline V gene has CDR1 SGHAT and CDR2 FQNNGV. CDR3 protein: CASSPNNSPLHF. CDR3 DNA sequence: TGTGCCAGCAGCCCCAATAATTCACCCCTCCACTTT.

In DNA form, the CDR3 reads TGTGCCAGCTCCCAGGGACAGGATAATTCACCCCTCCACTTT. It encodes CASSQGQDNSPLHF. This chain joins TRBV18 and TRBJ1-6; 8 bases match TRBD1. Germline V gene sequence: CDR1 KGHSH, CDR2 LQKENI. With 6 bases clipped from V and 5 bases from J, the junction kept 3 bases outside the gene matches. CDR3 length equals 14 residues.

This chain connects TRBV7-2 to TRBJ2-1; no firm D call. Germline V CDR1 and CDR2: SGHTA, FQGNSA. The germline V and J ends were trimmed by 5 bases and 8 bases, with 16 bases remaining between them. The length of the CDR3 is 14 residues. CDR3 region: CASSVPSVLHEQFF. The CDR3 nucleotides are TGTGCCAGCAGCGTACCTTCGGTGTTGCATGAGCAGTTCTTC.

The CDR3 protein is CASSRGLAGYEQYF. In DNA, the CDR3 is TGTGCCAGCAGTCGGGGGCTAGCGGGCTACGAGCAGTACTTC. The genes are TRBV9 and TRBJ2-7; 8 bases fit TRBD2. Germline lookup yields CDR1 SGDLS and CDR2 YYNGEE. V gave up 5 bases and J gave up 3 bases; unmatched junction bases: 7. This CDR3 region has 14 residues.

The chain links TRBV7-2 to TRBJ2-5; possibly TRBD2 for D (7 bases). CDR3 length equals 14 residues. The germline V and J ends were trimmed by 1 base and 5 bases, with 11 bases remaining between them. In germline, CDR1 is SGHTA, CDR2 FQGNSA. The CDR3 nucleotides are TGTGCCAGCAGCTTAGTAGGGGGGGAGGAGACCCAGTACTTC. Its translation is CASSLVGGEETQYF. Together with reference TRBV7-2 and TRBJ2-5, the CDR3 gives the full variable domain: GAGVSQSPSNKVTEKGKDVELRCDPISGHTALYWYRQSLGQGLEFLIYFQGNSAPDKSGLPSDRFSAERTGGSVSTLTIQRTQQEDSAVYLCASSLVGGEETQYFGPGTRLLVL.